This T cell receptor (beta chain) was identified during a study of vaccination and CD4 T cells after COVID-19. Study-level information: Comprising six males and four females, the convalescent participants counted two Hispanic individuals among them. Once diagnosed, patients had post-COVID samples drawn a median approximately 100 days later (range 35 to 161).

The Oncomine TCR Beta short-read assay generated sequence data from the DNA of cultured CD4+ T cells. In this case, cultured CD4+ T cells provided the extracted genomic DNA. TCRdb re-called the PCR reads through MiXCR, storing one row per CDR3 protein. The data contain fewer than 8,500 distinct CDR3 sequences, roughly 40% of them seen just once; the ten biggest clones take up 15% to 20%. Germline trimming cut 0 bases from V and 0 bases from J; bases unmatched to any gene: 9. This CDR3 has 18 residues. Germline CDR1 reads MNHEY; CDR2 reads SVGEGT. This sample's treatment: roughly 10-day PBMC culture with coronavirus spike peptide pools or control peptides (ViraFEST assay). One should note that the unexposed donor's CD4+ T cells were collected before the COVID-19 pandemic (2011-2018). To note about this clonotype: Its antigen is not known.

Material: CD4+ T cells from blood, cultured in vitro. The receptor was derived from a human donor in good health. The chain employs TRBV6-2 or TRBV6-3 and TRBJ1-1, with TRBD1 matching over 8 bases. CDR3 nucleotides: TGTGCCAGCAGTTACTCGTTCGGTACAGGGGGGATGAACACTGAAGCTTTCTTT. It specifies CASSYSFGTGGMNTEAFF.